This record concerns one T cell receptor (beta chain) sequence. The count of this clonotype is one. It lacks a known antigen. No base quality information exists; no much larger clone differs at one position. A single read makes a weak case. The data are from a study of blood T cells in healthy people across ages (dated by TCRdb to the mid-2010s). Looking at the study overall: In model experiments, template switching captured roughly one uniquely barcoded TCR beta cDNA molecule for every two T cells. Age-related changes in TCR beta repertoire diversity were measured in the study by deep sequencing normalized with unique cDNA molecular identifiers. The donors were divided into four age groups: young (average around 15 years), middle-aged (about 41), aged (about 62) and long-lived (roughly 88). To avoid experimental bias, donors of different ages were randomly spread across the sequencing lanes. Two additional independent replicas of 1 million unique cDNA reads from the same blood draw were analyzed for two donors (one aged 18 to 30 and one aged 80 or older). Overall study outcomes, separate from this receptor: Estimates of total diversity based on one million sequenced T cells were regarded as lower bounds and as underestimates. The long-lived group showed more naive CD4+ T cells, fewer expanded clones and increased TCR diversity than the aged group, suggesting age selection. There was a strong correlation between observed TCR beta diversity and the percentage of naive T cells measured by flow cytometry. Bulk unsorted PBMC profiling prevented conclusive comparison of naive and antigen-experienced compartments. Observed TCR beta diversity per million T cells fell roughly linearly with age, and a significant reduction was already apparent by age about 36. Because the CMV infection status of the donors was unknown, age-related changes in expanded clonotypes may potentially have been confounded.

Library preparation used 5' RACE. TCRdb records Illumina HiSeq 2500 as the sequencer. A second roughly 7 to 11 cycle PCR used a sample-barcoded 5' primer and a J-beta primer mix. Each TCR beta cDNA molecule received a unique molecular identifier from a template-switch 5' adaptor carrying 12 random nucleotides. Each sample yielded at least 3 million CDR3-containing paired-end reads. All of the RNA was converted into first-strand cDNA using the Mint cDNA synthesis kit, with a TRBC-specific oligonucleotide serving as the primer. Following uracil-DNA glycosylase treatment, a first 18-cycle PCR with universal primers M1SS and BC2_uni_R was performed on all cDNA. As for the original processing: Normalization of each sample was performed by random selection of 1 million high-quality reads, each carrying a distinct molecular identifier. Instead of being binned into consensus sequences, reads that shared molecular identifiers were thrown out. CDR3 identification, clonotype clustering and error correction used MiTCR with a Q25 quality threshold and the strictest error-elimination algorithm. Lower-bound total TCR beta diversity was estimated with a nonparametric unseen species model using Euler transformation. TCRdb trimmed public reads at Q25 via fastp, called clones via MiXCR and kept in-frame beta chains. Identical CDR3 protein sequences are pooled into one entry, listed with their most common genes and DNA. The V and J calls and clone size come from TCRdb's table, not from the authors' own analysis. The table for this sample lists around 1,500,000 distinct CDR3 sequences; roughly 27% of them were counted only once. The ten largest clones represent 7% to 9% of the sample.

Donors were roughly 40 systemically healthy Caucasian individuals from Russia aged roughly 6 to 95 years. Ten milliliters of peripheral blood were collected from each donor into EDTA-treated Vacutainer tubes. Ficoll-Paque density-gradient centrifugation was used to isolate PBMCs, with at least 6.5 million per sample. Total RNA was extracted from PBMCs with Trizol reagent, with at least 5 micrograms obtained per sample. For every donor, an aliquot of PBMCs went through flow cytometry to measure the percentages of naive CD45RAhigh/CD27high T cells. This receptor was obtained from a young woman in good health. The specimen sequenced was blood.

The DNA reads as follows: TGTGCCAGCAGTAGAATAGACCGCGCAACTAATGAAAAACTGTTTTTT. The translation is CASSRIDRATNEKLFF. In this chain, TRBV6-2 or TRBV6-3 is recombined with TRBJ1-4; too little of a D gene remains to name it. CDR1 and CDR2 are drawn from the germline V gene: MNHEY, SVGEGT. The CDR3 starts with the cysteine, ends with the phenylalanine, and has 16 residues. The read is trimmed to its CDR3 DNA, 48 bases read in frame from base 1. V is cut by 5 bases and J by 0 bases, and the space between the germline ends is 13 bases.